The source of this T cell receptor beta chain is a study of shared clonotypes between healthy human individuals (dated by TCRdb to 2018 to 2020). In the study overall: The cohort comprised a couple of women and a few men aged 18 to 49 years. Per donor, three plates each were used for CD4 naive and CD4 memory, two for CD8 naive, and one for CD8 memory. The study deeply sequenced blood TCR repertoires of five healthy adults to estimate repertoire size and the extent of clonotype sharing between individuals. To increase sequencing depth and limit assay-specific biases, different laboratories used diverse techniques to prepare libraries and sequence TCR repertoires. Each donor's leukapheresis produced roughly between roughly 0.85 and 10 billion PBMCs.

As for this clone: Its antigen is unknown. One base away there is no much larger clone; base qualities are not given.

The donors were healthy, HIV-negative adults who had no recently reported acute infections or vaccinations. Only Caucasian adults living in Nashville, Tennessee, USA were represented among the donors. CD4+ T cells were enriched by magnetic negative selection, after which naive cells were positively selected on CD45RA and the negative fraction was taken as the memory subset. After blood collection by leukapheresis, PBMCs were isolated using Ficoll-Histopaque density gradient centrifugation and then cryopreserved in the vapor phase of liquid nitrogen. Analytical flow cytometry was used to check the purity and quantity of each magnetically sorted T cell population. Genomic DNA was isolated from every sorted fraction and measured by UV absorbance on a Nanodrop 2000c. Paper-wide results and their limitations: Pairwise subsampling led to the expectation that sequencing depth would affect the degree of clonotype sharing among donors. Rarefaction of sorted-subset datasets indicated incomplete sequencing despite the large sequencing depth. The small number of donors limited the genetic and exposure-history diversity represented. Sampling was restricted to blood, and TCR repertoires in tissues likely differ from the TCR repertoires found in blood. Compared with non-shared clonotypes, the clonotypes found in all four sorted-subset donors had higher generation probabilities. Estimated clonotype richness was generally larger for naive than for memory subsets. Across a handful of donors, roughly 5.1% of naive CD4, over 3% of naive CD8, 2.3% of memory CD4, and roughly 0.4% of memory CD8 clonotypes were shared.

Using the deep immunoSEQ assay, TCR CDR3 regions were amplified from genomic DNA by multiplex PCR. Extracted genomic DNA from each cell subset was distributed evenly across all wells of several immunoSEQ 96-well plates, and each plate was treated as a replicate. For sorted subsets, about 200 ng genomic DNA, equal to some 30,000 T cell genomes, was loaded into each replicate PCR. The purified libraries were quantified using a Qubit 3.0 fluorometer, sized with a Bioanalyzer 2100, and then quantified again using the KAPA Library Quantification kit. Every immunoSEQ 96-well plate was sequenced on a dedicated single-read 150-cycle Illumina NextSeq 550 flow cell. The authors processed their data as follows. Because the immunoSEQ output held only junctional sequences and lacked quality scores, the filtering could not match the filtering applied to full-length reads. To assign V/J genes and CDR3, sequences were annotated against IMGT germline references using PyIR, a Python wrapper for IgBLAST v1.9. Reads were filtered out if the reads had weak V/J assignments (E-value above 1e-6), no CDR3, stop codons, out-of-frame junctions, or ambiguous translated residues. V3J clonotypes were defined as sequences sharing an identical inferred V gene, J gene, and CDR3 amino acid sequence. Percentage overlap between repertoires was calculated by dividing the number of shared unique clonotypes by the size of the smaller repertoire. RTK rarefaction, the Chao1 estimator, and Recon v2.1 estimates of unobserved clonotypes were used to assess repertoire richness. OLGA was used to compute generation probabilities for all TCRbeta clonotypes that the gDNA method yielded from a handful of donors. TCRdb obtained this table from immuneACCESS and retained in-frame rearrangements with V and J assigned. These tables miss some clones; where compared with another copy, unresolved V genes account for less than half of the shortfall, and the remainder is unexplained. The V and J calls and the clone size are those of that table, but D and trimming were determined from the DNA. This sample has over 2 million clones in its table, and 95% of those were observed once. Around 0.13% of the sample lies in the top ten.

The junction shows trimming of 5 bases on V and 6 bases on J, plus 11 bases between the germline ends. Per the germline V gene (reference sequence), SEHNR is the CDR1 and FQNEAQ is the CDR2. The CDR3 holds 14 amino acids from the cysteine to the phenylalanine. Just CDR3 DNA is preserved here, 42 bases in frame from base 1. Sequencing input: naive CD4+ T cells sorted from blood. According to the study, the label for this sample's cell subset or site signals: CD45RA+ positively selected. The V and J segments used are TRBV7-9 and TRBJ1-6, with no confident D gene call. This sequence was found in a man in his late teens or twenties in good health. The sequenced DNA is TGTGCCAGCAGCCCCTGGGGTACTAATTCACCCCTCCACTTT. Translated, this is CASSPWGTNSPLHF.